This paragraph reports one T cell receptor (beta chain). The CDR3 is 13 amino acids. Germline V gene data show CDR1 as SNHLY and CDR2 as FYNNEI. The germline V and J ends were trimmed by 7 bases and 1 base, with 7 bases remaining between them. The data belong to a study of blood T cell repertoires in COVID-19. For the study at large: Material from acute and convalescent COVID-19 was sourced from the United States, Italy and Spain.

Study members were between about 18 and 100 years old and lived in 24 US regions. Clinical history as reported by participants underpinned cohort assignment. Donors in Cohort 3 counted as recovered after two negative PCRs, clearance, or symptom resolution. This table comes from immunoSEQ multiplex PCR, and its TCRdb copy is limited to in-frame clones, with some not included. The sample lists around 480,000 clones, roughly 87% occurring once. Specimen: PBMCs or T cells enriched from blood (not recorded which). This chain connects TRBV2 to TRBJ2-2; D might be TRBD2 (5 bases). This receptor was taken from a woman younger than 30 who had recovered from COVID-19. CDR3 DNA sequence: TGTGCCAGCAATGCGGGGAACACCGGGGAGCTGTTTTTT. It is translated as CASNAGNTGELFF. Combining the CDR3 with reference TRBV2 and TRBJ2-2 gives the whole variable domain EPEVTQTPSHQVTQMGQEVILRCVPISNHLYFYWYRQILGQKVEFLVSFYNNEISEKSEIFDDQFSVERPDGSNFTLKIRSTKLEDSAMYFCASNAGNTGELFFGEGSRLTVL.